The 23 T cell receptor beta chains listed next were all sequenced from one sample in a study of cytomegalovirus exposure and HLA in healthy donors. The PCR used 60 Vbeta and 13 Jbeta primers. Repertoires were generated with immunoSEQ multiplex PCR, while TCRdb's copy carries only in-frame clones and drops some. The table lists 70,000 to 95,000 clones, 84% of them singletons. The sequencing input was PBMCs. Receptor source: a woman in her late teens or twenties in good health and CMV-seropositive.

The rearrangement uses TRBV7-3 and TRBJ2-7, with 12 bases aligning to TRBD1. There are 15 residues in the CDR3. V dropped 4 bases and J dropped 3; count of bases not matched to a gene: 4. CDR1 SGHTA and CDR2 FQGTGA come from the germline V gene. The CDR3 DNA follows: TGTGCCAGCAGCTCCGGGACAGGGGGCTTCTACGAGCAGTACTTC. It codes for CASSSGTGGFYEQYF.

The V and J genes are TRBV7-8 and TRBJ1-4; tentatively, D is TRBD1 (5 bases). The CDR3 is 15 amino acids. Germline-derived CDR1 and CDR2 are SGHVS and FQNEAQ. Trimming took 5 bases from V and 3 from J, leaving 13 bases between them. This CDR3 reads CASSRIRVANEKLFF. The DNA for the CDR3 is TGTGCCAGCAGCCGAATCAGGGTAGCTAATGAAAAACTGTTTTTT.

This rearrangement joins TRBV7-9 to TRBJ1-5; TRBD1 might be the D (5 bases). Trimming shortened V by 3 bases and J by 2 bases, and 8 bases separated the two germline ends. This CDR3 contains 14 residues. Germline V CDR1 and CDR2: SEHNR, FQNEAQ (reference sequence). CDR3 region: CASSLGLGNQPQHF. CDR3 nucleotides: TGTGCCAGCAGCTTGGGACTTGGCAATCAGCCCCAGCATTTT.

This clone was observed once. The rearrangement links TRBV18 to TRBJ2-1, with D hard to call. The V end was cut by 3 bases, the J end by 1 base, with 13 bases between. Germline V gives CDR1 KGHSH, CDR2 LQKENI. The CDR3 runs 16 residues. CDR3 in amino acids: CASSPSEHSSYNEQFF. The DNA for the CDR3 is TGTGCCAGCTCACCCTCGGAGCACTCGTCCTACAATGAGCAGTTCTTC.

This chain connects TRBV5-8 to TRBJ1-1; D is perhaps TRBD1 (6 bases). V shed 4 bases and J shed 1 base, with 17 bases lying between them. CDR1 and CDR2 (germline): SGHTS, YDEGEE. CDR3 length equals 16 residues. This CDR3 reads CASSTGQPLKNTEAFF. As DNA, the CDR3 is TGTGCCAGCAGCACCGGACAGCCCCTAAAGAACACTGAAGCTTTCTTT.

The V call is TRBV5-1, the J call TRBJ2-1; 13 bases agree with TRBD2. Unmatched junction bases numbered 6, after V lost 4 bases and J lost 8 bases. Germline-derived CDR1 and CDR2 are SGHRS and YFSETQ. The CDR3 runs 15 residues. For the CDR3, the DNA is TGCGCCAGCAGCGGGACTAGCGGGATTAGTCATGAGCAGTTCTTC. It translates to CASSGTSGISHEQFF.

The V call is TRBV6-6, the J call TRBJ2-2, with D perhaps matching TRBD1 (6 bases). The CDR3 runs 14 residues. The V gene lost 5 bases and the J gene lost 6 bases, with 13 bases spanning the gap. The germline gives CDR1 MNHNY, CDR2 SVGAGI (reference sequence). In DNA form, the CDR3 reads TGTGCCAGCAGTCAGGGGACCCCAGCCGGGGAGCTGTTTTTT. Translation: CASSQGTPAGELFF.

The genes are TRBV10-3 and TRBJ1-2; 8 bases agree with TRBD1. This CDR3 region has 17 residues. CDR1 ENHRY and CDR2 SYGVKD come from the germline V gene. Trimming removed 5 bases from V and 3 bases from J; junction bases left unmatched: 14. CDR3 coding DNA: TGTGCCATCAGTAGTTTCGGACAGGGTAAATTGGACTATGGCTACACCTTC. This sequence encodes CAISSFGQGKLDYGYTF.

This clone was observed a few times. The chain uses TRBV6-5 and TRBJ1-1, with 10 bases matching TRBD1. Trimming took 4 bases from V and 3 from J; bases not matched to a gene: 8. This CDR3 is 16 amino acids long. CDR1 and CDR2 (germline): MNHEY, SVGAGI. CDR3 nucleotides: TGTGCCAGCAGTTCTAACCTTGGGACAGGGGACACTGAAGCTTTCTTT. It is translated as CASSSNLGTGDTEAFF.

V usage is TRBV28 and J usage is TRBJ2-7; D remains ambiguous. Germline CDR1 and CDR2: MDHEN and SYDVKM. Trimming pared 3 bases from V and 2 bases from J, leaving 14 bases between. CDR3 length equals 15 residues. The CDR3: CASSFQILLPYEQYF. The CDR3 DNA is TGTGCCAGCAGTTTTCAGATCCTCCTCCCCTACGAGCAGTACTTC.

CDR3 bases: TGTGCCAGCAGGCCGGGACAGCATTCACCCCTCCACTTT. Protein: CASRPGQHSPLHF. The V gene is TRBV7-8, the J gene TRBJ1-6; TRBD1 matches 7 bases. Germline CDR1 reads SGHVS; CDR2 reads FQNEAQ. V shed 6 bases and J 8 bases; nucleotides not matched to a gene: 4. The length of the CDR3 is 13 residues. The full variable domain, rest sourced from reference TRBV7-8 and TRBJ1-6, is GAGVSQSPRYKVAKRGQDVALRCDPISGHVSLFWYQQALGQGPEFLTYFQNEAQLDKSGLPSDRFFAERPEGSVSTLKIQRTQQEDSAVYLCASRPGQHSPLHFGNGTRLTVT.

V is TRBV10-3 and J is TRBJ2-5, with D perhaps TRBD1 (6 bases). The V gene lost 2 bases and the J gene lost 4 bases, with 23 bases spanning the gap. The germline gives CDR1 ENHRY, CDR2 SYGVKD. This CDR3 region has 18 residues. DNA of the CDR3: TGTGCCATCAGTGAGGCCCCCGGCGTCACAGGGTCGGGAGAGACCCAGTACTTC. It translates to CAISEAPGVTGSGETQYF.

The chain joins TRBV7-6 to TRBJ2-7; 8 bases align to TRBD1. CDR1 SGHVS and CDR2 FNYEAQ come from the germline V gene. CDR3 length: 13 residues. The J segment lost 5 bases and the V segment lost 6 bases, leaving 6 bases of the junction unmatched. The CDR3: CASSWTGSHEQYF. Written as DNA, the CDR3 is TGTGCCAGCAGTTGGACAGGGTCCCACGAGCAGTACTTC.

This clone was detected once. V gene TRBV4-1 combines with J gene TRBJ1-2; maybe TRBD1 (5 bases). Germline-derived CDR1 and CDR2 are MGHRA and YSYEKL. Trimming left V 0 bases short and J 3 bases short, with 11 bases between. There are 15 residues in the CDR3. CDR3 in DNA: TGCGCCAGCAGCCAAGAGGGGCTGCGTTACTATGGCTACACCTTC. It yields the protein CASSQEGLRYYGYTF.

In its sample, this clone was seen a few times. The chain carries TRBV28 and TRBJ2-7; D call uncertain. Germline V gives CDR1 MDHEN, CDR2 SYDVKM. V was trimmed by 7 bases and J by 6 bases, leaving 16 bases between them. The CDR3 is made up of 13 amino acids. This CDR3 is CASTPTSPLEQYF. The CDR3 DNA follows: TGTGCCAGCACCCCAACATCCCCCCTCGAGCAGTACTTC.

V is TRBV9 and J is TRBJ2-3; D not certain. This CDR3 has 13 amino acids. V shed 3 bases and J shed 6 bases, with 11 bases lying between them. Germline V CDR1 and CDR2: SGDLS, YYNGEE. The CDR3, as DNA: TGTGCCAGCAGCGCGGCTAGGAGTGATACGCAGTATTTT. Protein sequence: CASSAARSDTQYF.

This clone was seen a handful of times. This rearrangement joins TRBV7-9 to TRBJ2-1; no clear D gene. CDR3 size: 13 residues. CDR1 is SEHNR and CDR2 is FQNEAQ in the germline V gene (reference sequence). Trimming shortened V by 6 bases and J by 4 bases, and 10 bases separated the two germline ends. CDR3 nucleotides: TGTGCCAGCAGTTGGCTCCAGTACAATGAGCAGTTCTTC. Translating it yields CASSWLQYNEQFF.

The V and J genes are TRBV7-9 and TRBJ1-4, with D perhaps TRBD1 (6 bases). CDR1 and CDR2 from the germline V gene are SEHNR and FQNEAQ (reference sequence). This CDR3 contains 16 residues. Between the trimmed V and J ends, which lost 6 bases and 6 bases, there was a span of 20 bases. The CDR3 DNA follows: TGTGCCAGCAGGAGACGAAGCGGGACAATGGATGAAAAACTGTTTTTT. This codes for CASRRRSGTMDEKLFF.

The rearrangement uses TRBV2 and TRBJ1-5; 9 nucleotides align to TRBD1. In germline, CDR1 is SNHLY, CDR2 FYNNEI. With V trimmed by 6 bases and J by 4 bases, 7 bases remained unmatched. CDR3 length equals 15 residues. CDR3 protein: CASSLGTGSNQPQHF. CDR3 DNA: TGTGCCAGCAGCCTAGGGACAGGGTCAAATCAGCCCCAGCATTTT.

The CDR3 sequence: CASSWDNQETQYF. The CDR3 nucleotides read TGTGCCAGCAGTTGGGACAACCAAGAGACCCAGTACTTC. This sequence joins TRBV6-5 and TRBJ2-5, with D perhaps TRBD1 (6 bases). Per germline, CDR1 MNHEY and CDR2 SVGAGI. The CDR3 loop spans 13 amino acids. V dropped 4 bases and J dropped 0 bases, with 6 bases sitting between them.

The J gene is TRBJ2-1, the V gene TRBV6-1; D is unclear. The germline V and J ends were trimmed by 3 bases and 4 bases, with 7 bases remaining between them. Germline V CDR1 and CDR2: MNHNS, SASEGT. The length of the CDR3 is 13 residues. CDR3 sequence (DNA): TGTGCCAGCAGTGAGTCCAGGTACAATGAGCAGTTCTTC. Its protein product is CASSESRYNEQFF.

The CDR3 DNA is TGTGCCAGCAGTGCCGTGACAGGGTTTGCAACTAATGAAAAACTGTTTTTT. Residues: CASSAVTGFATNEKLFF. V and J are TRBV27 and TRBJ1-4; TRBD1 matches 7 bases. The V segment lost 5 bases and the J segment 0 bases; nucleotides outside the gene matches: 9. The CDR3 is made up of 17 amino acids. CDR1 is MNHEY, CDR2 SMNVEV, per germline (reference sequence).

The chain employs TRBV27 and TRBJ1-5; D perhaps matches TRBD1 (5 bases). CDR1 MNHEY and CDR2 SMNVEV come from the germline V gene (reference sequence). The CDR3 is 17 amino acids. V was shortened by 1 base and J by 6 bases, with 19 bases between the two germline ends. This chain's CDR3 is CASSLLSTGREGQPQHF. The CDR3 DNA reads TGTGCCAGCAGTTTATTATCCACCGGCAGGGAGGGTCAGCCCCAGCATTTT.